This TCR beta chain was identified during a study of blood T cell repertoires in COVID-19. The wider study: Specimens from acute and convalescent COVID-19 originated in the United States, Italy and Spain.

In the study's own analysis: Counts of nucleated cells, estimated from reference gene primer amplification, were obtained. Produced via immunoSEQ multiplex PCR; TCRdb's table is partial and in-frame only. That table is the source of V, J and clone size, and D and trimming were worked out from the DNA. The sample lists under 200,000 clones; just over 90% were seen once. The V and J ends lost 5 bases and 8 bases respectively, with 21 bases between them. CDR1 is SGHVS and CDR2 is FQNEAQ in the germline V gene. The CDR3 spans 16 residues. This chain uses TRBV7-8 with TRBJ1-4, with a weak D call TRBD1 (5 bases). The origin of this receptor is a man between 18 and 29 years old with acute or convalescent COVID-19. Sequenced sample: peripheral blood. The CDR3 here is CASSPKLQGGSEKLFF. The CDR3 DNA follows: TGTGCCAGCAGCCCAAAACTCCAGGGAGGTAGCGAAAAACTGTTTTTT. Supplemented by reference TRBV7-8 and TRBJ1-4, the full variable domain reads GAGVSQSPRYKVAKRGQDVALRCDPISGHVSLFWYQQALGQGPEFLTYFQNEAQLDKSGLPSDRFFAERPEGSVSTLKIQRTQQEDSAVYLCASSPKLQGGSEKLFFGSGTQLSVL.